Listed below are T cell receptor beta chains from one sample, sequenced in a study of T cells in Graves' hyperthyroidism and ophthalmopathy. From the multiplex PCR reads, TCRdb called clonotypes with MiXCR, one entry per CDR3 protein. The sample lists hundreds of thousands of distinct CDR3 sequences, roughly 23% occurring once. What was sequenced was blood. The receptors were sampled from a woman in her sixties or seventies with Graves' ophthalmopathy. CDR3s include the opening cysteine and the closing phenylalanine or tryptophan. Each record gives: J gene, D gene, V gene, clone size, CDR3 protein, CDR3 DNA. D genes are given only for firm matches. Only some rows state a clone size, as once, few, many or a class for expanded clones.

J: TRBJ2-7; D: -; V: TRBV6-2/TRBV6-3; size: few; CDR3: CASSSSGVSSYEQYF; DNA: TGTGCCAGCAGTTCATCTGGAGTAAGTTCCTACGAGCAGTACTTC
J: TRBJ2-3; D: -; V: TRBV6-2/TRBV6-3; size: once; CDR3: CASRPLRRGGGPDTQYF; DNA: TGTGCCAGCAGGCCCTTACGTCGCGGTGGGGGCCCAGATACGCAGTATTTT
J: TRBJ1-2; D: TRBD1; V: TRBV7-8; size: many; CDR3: CASSPGLGTGRGYGYTF; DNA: TGTGCCAGCAGCCCCGGCCTAGGGACAGGGCGGGGATATGGCTACACCTTC
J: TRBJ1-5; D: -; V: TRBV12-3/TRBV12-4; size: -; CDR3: CASSPGTNQPQHF; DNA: TGTGCCAGCAGCCCCGGTACTAATCAGCCCCAGCATTTT
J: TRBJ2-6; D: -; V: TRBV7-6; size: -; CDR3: CASSQGPNSGANVLTF; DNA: TGTGCCAGCAGCCAAGGCCCAAACTCTGGGGCCAACGTCCTGACTTTC
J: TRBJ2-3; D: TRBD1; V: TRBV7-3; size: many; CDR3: CASSLKGTGGTTDTQYF; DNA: TGTGCCAGCAGCTTAAAAGGGACAGGGGGAACCACAGATACGCAGTATTTT
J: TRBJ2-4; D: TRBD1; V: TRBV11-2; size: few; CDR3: CASSSTRDRGNIQYF; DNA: TGTGCCAGCAGCTCGACTCGGGACAGGGGAAACATTCAGTACTTC
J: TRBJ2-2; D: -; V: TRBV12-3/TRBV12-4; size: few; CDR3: CASSRSNGELFF; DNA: TGTGCCAGCAGCCGGTCGAACGGGGAGCTGTTTTTT
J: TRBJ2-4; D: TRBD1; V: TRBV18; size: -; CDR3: CASSGTGAAKNIQYF; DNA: TGTGCCAGCTCGGGAACAGGGGCGGCCAAAAACATTCAGTACTTC
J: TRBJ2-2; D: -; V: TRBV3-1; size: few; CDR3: CASSQTPGAGELFF; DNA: TGTGCCAGCAGCCAAACGCCAGGGGCCGGGGAGCTGTTTTTT
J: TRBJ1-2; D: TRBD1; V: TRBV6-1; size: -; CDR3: CASSFQQGVQGYTF; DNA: TGTGCCAGCAGTTTTCAACAGGGGGTCCAGGGCTACACCTTC
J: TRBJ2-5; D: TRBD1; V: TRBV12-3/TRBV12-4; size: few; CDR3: CASSLTGVRWETQYF; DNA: TGTGCCAGCAGCTTAACAGGGGTGCGGTGGGAGACCCAGTACTTC
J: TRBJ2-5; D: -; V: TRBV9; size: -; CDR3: CASSVAQQGETQYF; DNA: TGTGCCAGCAGCGTAGCTCAACAGGGAGAGACCCAGTACTTC
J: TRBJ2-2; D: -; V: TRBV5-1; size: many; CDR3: CASTWGRNTGELFF; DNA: TGCGCCAGCACCTGGGGCAGAAACACCGGGGAGCTGTTTTTT
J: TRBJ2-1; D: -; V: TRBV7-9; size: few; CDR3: CASTPGGDEQFF; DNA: TGTGCCAGCACCCCAGGTGGGGATGAGCAGTTCTTC
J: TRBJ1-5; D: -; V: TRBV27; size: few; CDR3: CARGARAGRSGGPQHF; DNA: TGTGCCAGAGGCGCGCGGGCGGGCAGGTCGGGGGGGCCCCAGCATTTT
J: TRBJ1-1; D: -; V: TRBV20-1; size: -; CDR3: CSASVSRGTEAFF; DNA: TGCAGTGCTAGTGTATCGAGGGGCACTGAAGCTTTCTTT
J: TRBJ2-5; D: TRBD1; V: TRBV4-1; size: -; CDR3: CASSQQPTGDLKETQYF; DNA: TGCGCCAGCAGCCAACAACCGACAGGGGATCTTAAGGAGACCCAGTACTTC
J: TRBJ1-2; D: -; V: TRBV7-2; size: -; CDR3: CASSFTSGTSGYGYTF; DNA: TGTGCCAGCAGCTTCACGTCAGGGACATCAGGCTATGGCTACACCTTC
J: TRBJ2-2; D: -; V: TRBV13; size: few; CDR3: CASSPDGETGELFF; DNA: TGTGCCAGCAGCCCAGACGGGGAGACCGGGGAGCTGTTTTTT